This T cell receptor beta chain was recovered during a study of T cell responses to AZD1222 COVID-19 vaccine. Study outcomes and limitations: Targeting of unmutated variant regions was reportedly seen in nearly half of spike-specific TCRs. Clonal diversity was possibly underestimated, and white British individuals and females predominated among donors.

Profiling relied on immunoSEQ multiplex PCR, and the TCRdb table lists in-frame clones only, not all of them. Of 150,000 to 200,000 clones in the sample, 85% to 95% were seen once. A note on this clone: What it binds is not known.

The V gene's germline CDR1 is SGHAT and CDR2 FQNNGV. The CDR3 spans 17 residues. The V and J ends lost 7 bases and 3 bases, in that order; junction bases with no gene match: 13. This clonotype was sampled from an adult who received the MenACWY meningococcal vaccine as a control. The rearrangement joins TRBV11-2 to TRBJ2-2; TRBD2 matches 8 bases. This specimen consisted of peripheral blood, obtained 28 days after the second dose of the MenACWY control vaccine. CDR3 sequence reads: CASIRLRLAGHTGELFF. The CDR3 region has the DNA TGTGCCAGCATCCGCCTTAGGCTAGCGGGCCACACCGGGGAGCTGTTTTTT.